The clone carrying this T cell receptor (beta chain) was seen only a few times. The antigen is not known. The data were taken from a study of blood T cells in healthy people across ages. PCR was performed a second time for about 7 to 12 cycles using a sample-barcoded 5' primer and a J-beta primer mix. Via MiXCR, TCRdb re-called the 5' RACE reads, giving one row per CDR3 protein. The data hold roughly 1.9 million distinct CDR3 sequences, with about two fifths observed a single time. The CDR3 spans 17 residues. The V gene's germline CDR1 is DFQATT and CDR2 SNEGSKA (reference sequence). After removal of 6 bases from V and 0 bases from J, the junction contained 12 bases not matched to a gene. Study-level results: Estimates of total diversity, which came from one million sequenced T cells, were considered to be underestimates.

Every participating donor contributed around 9.5 milliliters of peripheral blood through a draw. The sample was blood. The J gene is TRBJ2-1, the V gene TRBV20-1, with 9 bases lining up with TRBD2. The receptor's source is a human donor in good health. This chain's CDR3 is CSALRTSAISSYNEQFF. CDR3 DNA sequence: TGCAGTGCATTAAGGACTAGCGCGATTAGCTCCTACAATGAGCAGTTCTTC.